The rows below give T cell receptor beta chains drawn from one sample of a study of shared clonotypes between healthy human individuals. Using immunoSEQ multiplex PCR, the repertoire was profiled, and TCRdb retains in-frame clones only, with some absent. The repertoire consists of roughly 220,000 clones, with under 80% occurring once and the leading ten covering approximately 10%. The sequenced sample was memory CD4+ T cells sorted from blood. The receptors were sampled from a man under 40 in good health. The CDR3 runs from the conserved cysteine through the conserved F or W. D genes are given only for firm matches. A row's size may be missing; if present it is once, few, many or a size class.

TGCGCCAGCAGCTTGGCCGGGCCGGGAGACTGGAATACGCAGTATTTT CASSLAGPGDWNTQYF TRBJ2-3 TRBV5-1 . .
TGTGCCAGCTCACCACTCCAGGCGTGGAAAGGGGTCCCTGGGGCCAACGTCCTGACTTTC CASSPLQAWKGVPGANVLTF TRBJ2-6 TRBV18 . .
TGTGCCAGCAGCGTCCGGGGCGGATGGACAGATACGCAGTATTTT CASSVRGGWTDTQYF TRBJ2-3 TRBV7-2 . .
TGTGCCAGCAGCTTAGACTGGCTAGAGACCCAGTACTTC CASSLDWLETQYF TRBJ2-5 TRBV7-8 . .
TGTGCCAGCGGGGTGCGGGGTAGAACCTACGAGCAGTACTTC CASGVRGRTYEQYF TRBJ2-7 TRBV7-2 . .
TGCAGCGTTGGTGGCAAGGGAAATGAAAAACTGTTTTTT CSVGGKGNEKLFF TRBJ1-4 TRBV29-1 . .
TGTGCCTGGAGTAACAACTACGAGCAGTACTTC CAWSNNYEQYF TRBJ2-7 TRBV30 . .
TGTGCCAGCAGTGAGCAGAGGGGCTACGAGCAGTACTTC CASSEQRGYEQYF TRBJ2-7 TRBV6-1 . .
TGTGCCAGCAGCTTAGCGCTAGGGACGGCATACGAGCAGTACTTC CASSLALGTAYEQYF TRBJ2-7 TRBV7-9 . .
TGTGCCAGCAGGGCAGTCGGGGCAGGGTCCTACGAGCAGTACTTC CASRAVGAGSYEQYF TRBJ2-7 TRBV6-1 . .
TGTGCCAGCAGCTTAGCGCTCGCTAGCGGGATGAACACCGGGGAGCTGTTTTTT CASSLALASGMNTGELFF TRBJ2-2 TRBV7-2 TRBD2 once
TGTGCCAGTAGTCTGGGGGCCGTCTCCTACAATGAGCAGTTCTTC CASSLGAVSYNEQFF TRBJ2-1 TRBV19 . .
TGTGCCAGCAGCTTAAACCCCGGACTCGACGACTTC CASSLNPGLDDF TRBJ2-7 TRBV7-2 . .
TGTGCCAGCAGTGTGACAACAGGGGCTTTCTTT CASSVTTGAFF TRBJ1-1 TRBV6-1 . few
TGTGCCAGCTCACCACTGGGTCGTATCGAGAACTATGGCTACACCTTC CASSPLGRIENYGYTF TRBJ1-2 TRBV18 . .
TGCGCCAGCAGCACCGGTTCAAGCACAGATACGCAGTATTTT CASSTGSSTDTQYF TRBJ2-3 TRBV5-1 . .
TGTGCCAGCAGCTTAGGGGTGGCGGACTACACCGGGGAGCTGTTTTTT CASSLGVADYTGELFF TRBJ2-2 TRBV9 . few
TGCGCCAGCAGCCAAGGGGGGGTGGGGTACTTC CASSQGGVGYF TRBJ2-7 TRBV4-1 . .
TGTGCCAGCAGCTTCCAGGGAGGGGGCATGAACACTGAAGCTTTCTTT CASSFQGGGMNTEAFF TRBJ1-1 TRBV7-2 TRBD1 .
TGCGCCAGCAGCTTAACAAATAGTCGGACAGATACGCAGTATTTT CASSLTNSRTDTQYF TRBJ2-3 TRBV5-1 . few
TGTGCCAGCAGCTTGTTACAGGATGAAAAACTGTTTTTT CASSLLQDEKLFF TRBJ1-4 TRBV5-5 . .
TGCGCCAGCAGCTTGGAAGCGAGGAACACTGAAGCTTTCTTT CASSLEARNTEAFF TRBJ1-1 TRBV5-1 . few
TGTGCCAGCAGCTACCAGGGCCCCTGGGGGAGTGAGCAGTTCTTC CASSYQGPWGSEQFF TRBJ2-1 TRBV11-1 . few
TGTGCCAGCACCCCCGGGACAGGCTCCTACGAGCAGTACTTC CASTPGTGSYEQYF TRBJ2-7 TRBV25-1 TRBD1 .
TGTGCCAGCAGTTCGGGGGCTTTCGGGACCCAGTACTTC CASSSGAFGTQYF TRBJ2-5 TRBV27 . few
TGCAGCGCCCGACCGACAGGTGCGAATGAAAAACTGTTTTTT CSARPTGANEKLFF TRBJ1-4 TRBV29-1 . .
TGTGCCAGCAGCTCCGTTCCGGGACCAACGACCGGAGACAATGAGCAGTTCTTC CASSSVPGPTTGDNEQFF TRBJ2-1 TRBV5-5 . few
TGTGCCAGTAGTATAGGAGGAGGTTCACGGGGAACCTACAATGAGCAGTTCTTC CASSIGGGSRGTYNEQFF TRBJ2-1 TRBV19 . .
TGTGCCAGCAGCTTAGCGAGGAGGGACAGCTTCTCCTACAATGAGCAGTTCTTC CASSLARRDSFSYNEQFF TRBJ2-1 TRBV7-8 . many